This T cell receptor (beta chain) was sequenced for a study of response to subunit inactivated influenza vaccine. Whole-study findings and limits: Researchers suggested that each seasonal influenza vaccination recruits few new T cells.

This clonotype has more than one count but fewer than ten. Its antigen is undetermined. CDR3 length: 15 residues. Germline V gene data show CDR1 as SGHTA and CDR2 as FQGNSA. Trimming cost V 4 bases and J 4 bases; bases outside gene matches: 5. TCRdb re-called the RT-PCR reads through MiXCR, storing one row per CDR3 protein. The sample lists 450,000 to 500,000 distinct CDR3 sequences, approximately 11% occurring once. The gene calls are TRBV7-2 and TRBJ2-1, with 9 bases aligning to TRBD1. The material sequenced was PBMCs from blood, taken 45 days after vaccination. The receptor was derived from a man aged 50 or older who received an inactivated influenza vaccine. This CDR3 is CASSYRTGDYNEQFF. The DNA for the CDR3 is TGTGCCAGCAGCTACCGGACAGGGGATTACAATGAGCAGTTCTTC.